This TCR beta chain appears in the sequencing data of a study of cytotoxic CD8 clonotypes in ibrutinib-treated CLL. Study results and caveats: In comparison with age-matched healthy donors, baseline clonality was higher and tracked circulating CD8+ T-cell counts.

Concerning this clone itself: Its antigen is still unknown.

Here immunoSEQ multiplex PCR was the method, and the copy in TCRdb shows in-frame clones only, minus some. The sample shows fewer than 50,000 clones, around half of them seen only once. There are 15 residues in the CDR3. Deletions cut 7 bases from V and 0 bases from J, with 14 bases between. Germline V lookup: CDR1 SGHRS, CDR2 YFSETQ. The chain is built from TRBV5-1 and TRBJ2-1, with D maybe TRBD2 (6 bases). Specimen: PBMCs, collected after 12 months of ibrutinib treatment. The receptor was isolated from a human donor with chronic lymphocytic leukemia. CDR3 DNA sequence: TGCGCCAGCTCTCCTAGCGCCAGCTCCTACAATGAGCAGTTCTTC. This encodes CASSPSASSYNEQFF. Full variable domain (rest looked up from reference TRBV5-1 and TRBJ2-1): KAGVTQTPRYLIKTRGQQVTLSCSPISGHRSVSWYQQTPGQGLQFLFEYFSETQRNKGNFPGRFSGRQFSNSRSEMNVSTLELGDSALYLCASSPSASSYNEQFFGPGTRLTVL.